The present TCR beta chain was sequenced within a study of blood T cell repertoires in COVID-19. Study summary: T cells, B-cell-depleted T cells, or PBMCs supplied cDNA or gDNA.

This table comes from immunoSEQ multiplex PCR, and its TCRdb copy is limited to in-frame clones, with some not included. Of under 300,000 clones in the sample, roughly 80% were seen once. The V gene lost 1 base and the J gene lost 5 bases, with 11 bases spanning the gap. The CDR3 sequence is 14 residues long. Per the germline V gene, CDR1 is LGHNA and CDR2 is YNFKEQ. The sequenced sample was peripheral blood. The chain has TRBV4-2 and TRBJ1-2, with D maybe TRBD1 (5 bases). This clonotype was sampled from a woman aged 55 to 70 with active or convalescent COVID-19. Here the CDR3 DNA reads TGTGCCAGCAGCCAAGTTGGGGGGAGATATGGCTACACCTTC. As protein: CASSQVGGRYGYTF.